This is a list of T cell receptor beta chains from one sample in a study of type 1 and type 2 diabetes patients. Via MiXCR, TCRdb re-called the multiplex PCR reads, giving one row per CDR3 protein. The sample lists about 270,000 distinct CDR3 sequences; approximately 50% were seen once. Sequencing input: peripheral blood mononuclear cells (PBMCs). Receptors were obtained from a man in his late teens or twenties with type 2 diabetes. Both conserved end residues are part of each CDR3. A D gene is named only where the DNA matches it firmly. Only some rows state a clone size, as once, few, many or a class for expanded clones.

D,V,J,size,CDR3,DNA
.,TRBV9,TRBJ1-6,.,CASSVWGADSPLHF,TGTGCCAGCAGCGTATGGGGCGCCGATTCACCCCTCCACTTT
.,TRBV12-3/TRBV12-4,TRBJ1-2,.,CASRDQGPGYTF,TGTGCCAGCAGGGATCAGGGTCCTGGCTACACCTTC
TRBD2,TRBV14,TRBJ2-3,.,CASSPGRGNAQYF,TGTGCCAGCAGCCCTGGGCGGGGGAACGCGCAGTATTTT
.,TRBV20-1,TRBJ2-7,few,CSARDPRLNYEQYF,TGCAGTGCTAGAGATCCCCGACTCAACTACGAGCAGTACTTC
.,TRBV20-1,TRBJ2-3,.,CSARPRYTDTQYF,TGCAGTGCTAGACCGCGGTACACAGATACGCAGTATTTT
TRBD1,TRBV9,TRBJ2-2,.,CASSRRDHRGSAGELFF,TGTGCCAGCAGCCGACGGGACCACAGGGGATCGGCCGGGGAGCTGTTTTTT
TRBD1,TRBV19,TRBJ2-3,few,CASSPSLGTGVSDTQYF,TGTGCCAGTAGTCCCTCCTTGGGGACAGGGGTATCAGATACGCAGTATTTT
TRBD2,TRBV7-3,TRBJ2-1,few,CASSSGLAGGLAHEQFF,TGTGCCAGCAGCTCGGGACTAGCGGGAGGATTGGCCCATGAGCAGTTCTTC
.,TRBV4-2,TRBJ1-1,.,CASSQGSYTEAFF,TGTGCCAGCAGCCAAGGAAGTTACACTGAAGCTTTCTTT
.,TRBV15,TRBJ1-3,few,CATSQGSGNTIYF,TGTGCCACCAGCCAGGGGTCTGGAAACACCATATATTTT